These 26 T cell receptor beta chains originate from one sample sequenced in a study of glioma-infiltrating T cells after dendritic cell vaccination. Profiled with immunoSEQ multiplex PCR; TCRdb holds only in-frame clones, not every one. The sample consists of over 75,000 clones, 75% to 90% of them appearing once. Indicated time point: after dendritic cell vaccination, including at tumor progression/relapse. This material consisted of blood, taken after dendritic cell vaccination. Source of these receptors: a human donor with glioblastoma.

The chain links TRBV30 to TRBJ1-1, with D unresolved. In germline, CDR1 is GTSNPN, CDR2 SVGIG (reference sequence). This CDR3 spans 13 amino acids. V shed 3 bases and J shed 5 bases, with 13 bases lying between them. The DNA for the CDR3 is TGTGCCTGGAGCCATAGGAGTGGTACTGAAGCTTTCTTT. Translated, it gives CAWSHRSGTEAFF.

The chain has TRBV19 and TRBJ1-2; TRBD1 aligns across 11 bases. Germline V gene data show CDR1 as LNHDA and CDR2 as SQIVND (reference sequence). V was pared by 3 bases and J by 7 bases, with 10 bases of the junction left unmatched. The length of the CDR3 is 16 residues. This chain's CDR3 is CASSIPGQGARSGYTF. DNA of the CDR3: TGTGCCAGTAGTATCCCCGGACAGGGGGCGCGTAGTGGCTACACCTTC.

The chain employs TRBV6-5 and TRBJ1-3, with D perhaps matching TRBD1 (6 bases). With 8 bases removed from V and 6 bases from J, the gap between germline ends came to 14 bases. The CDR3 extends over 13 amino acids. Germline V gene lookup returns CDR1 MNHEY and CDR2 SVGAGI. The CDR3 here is CASGTLTSNTIYF. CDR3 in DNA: TGTGCCAGCGGGACACTCACGTCAAACACCATATATTTT.

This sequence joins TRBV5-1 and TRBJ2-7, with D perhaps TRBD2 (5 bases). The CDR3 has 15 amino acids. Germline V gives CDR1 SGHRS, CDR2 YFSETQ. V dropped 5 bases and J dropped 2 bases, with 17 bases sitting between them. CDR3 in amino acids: CASRKTPEDTYEQYV. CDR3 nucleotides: TGCGCCAGCAGGAAGACCCCGGAGGATACCTACGAGCAGTACGTC.

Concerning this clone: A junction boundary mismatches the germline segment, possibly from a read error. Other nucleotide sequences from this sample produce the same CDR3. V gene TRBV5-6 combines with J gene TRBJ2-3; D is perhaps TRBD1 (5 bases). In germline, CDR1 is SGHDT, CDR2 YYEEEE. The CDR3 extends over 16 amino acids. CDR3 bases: TGTGCCAGTAGCTTGGACACTACTCGATACACAGATACGCAGTATTTT. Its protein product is CASSLDTTRYTDTQYF.

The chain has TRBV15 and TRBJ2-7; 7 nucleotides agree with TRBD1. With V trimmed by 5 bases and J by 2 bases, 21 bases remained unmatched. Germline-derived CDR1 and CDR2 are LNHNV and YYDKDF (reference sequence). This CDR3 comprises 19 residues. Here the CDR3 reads CATSSSLGITGTEPYEQYF. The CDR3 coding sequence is TGTGCCACCAGCTCCTCACTTGGGATCACCGGGACAGAGCCCTACGAGCAGTACTTC.

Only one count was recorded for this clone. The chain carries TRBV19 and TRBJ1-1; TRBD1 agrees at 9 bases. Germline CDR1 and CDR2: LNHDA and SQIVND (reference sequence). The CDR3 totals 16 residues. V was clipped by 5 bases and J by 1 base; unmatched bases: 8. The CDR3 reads CASSSRRTGANTEAFF. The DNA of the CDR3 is TGTGCCAGTAGTTCACGTCGGACAGGGGCGAACACTGAAGCTTTCTTT.

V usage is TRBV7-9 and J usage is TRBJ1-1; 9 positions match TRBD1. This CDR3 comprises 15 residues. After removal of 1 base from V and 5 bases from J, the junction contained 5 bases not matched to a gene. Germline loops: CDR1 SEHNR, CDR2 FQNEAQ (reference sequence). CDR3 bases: TGTGCCAGCAGCTTAGAAACAGGGGGCGGGACTGAAGCTTTCTTT. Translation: CASSLETGGGTEAFF.

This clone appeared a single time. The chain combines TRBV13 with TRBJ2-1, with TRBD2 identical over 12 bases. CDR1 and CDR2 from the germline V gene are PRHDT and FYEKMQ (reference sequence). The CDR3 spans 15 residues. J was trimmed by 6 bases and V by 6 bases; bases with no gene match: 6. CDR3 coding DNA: TGTGCCAGCAGACCTGGACTAGCGGGACCCAATGAGCAGTTCTTC. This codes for CASRPGLAGPNEQFF.

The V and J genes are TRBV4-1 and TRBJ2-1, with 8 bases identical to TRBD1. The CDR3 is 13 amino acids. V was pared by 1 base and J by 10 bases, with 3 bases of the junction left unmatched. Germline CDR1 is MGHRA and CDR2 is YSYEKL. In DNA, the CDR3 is TGCGCCAGCAGCCAAGCAGGGGGCTGGGAGCAGTTCTTC. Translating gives CASSQAGGWEQFF.

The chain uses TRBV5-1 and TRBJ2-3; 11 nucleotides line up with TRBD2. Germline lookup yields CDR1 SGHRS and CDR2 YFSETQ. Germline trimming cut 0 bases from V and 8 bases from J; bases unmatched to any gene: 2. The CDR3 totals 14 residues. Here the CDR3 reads CASSLETSGSTQYF. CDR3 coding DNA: TGCGCCAGCAGCTTGGAAACTAGCGGGAGTACGCAGTATTTT.

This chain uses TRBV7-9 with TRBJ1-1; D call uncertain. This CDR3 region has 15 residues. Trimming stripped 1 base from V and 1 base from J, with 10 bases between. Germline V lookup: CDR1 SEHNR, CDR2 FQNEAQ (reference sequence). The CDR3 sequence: CASSLVQAPNTEAFF. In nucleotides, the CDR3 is TGTGCCAGCAGCTTAGTTCAGGCACCGAACACTGAAGCTTTCTTT. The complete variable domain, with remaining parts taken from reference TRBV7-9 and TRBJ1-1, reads DTGVSQNPRHKITKRGQNVTFRCDPISEHNRLYWYRQTLGQGPEFLTYFQNEAQLEKSRLLSDRFSAERPKGSFSTLEIQRTEQGDSAMYLCASSLVQAPNTEAFFGQGTRLTVV.

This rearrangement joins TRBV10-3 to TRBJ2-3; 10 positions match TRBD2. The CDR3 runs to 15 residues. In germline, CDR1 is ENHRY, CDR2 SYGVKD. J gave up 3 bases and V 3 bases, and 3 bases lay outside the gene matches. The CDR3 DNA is TGTGCCATCAGTGACCCTAGCGGGAGAACAGATACGCAGTATTTT. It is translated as CAISDPSGRTDTQYF.

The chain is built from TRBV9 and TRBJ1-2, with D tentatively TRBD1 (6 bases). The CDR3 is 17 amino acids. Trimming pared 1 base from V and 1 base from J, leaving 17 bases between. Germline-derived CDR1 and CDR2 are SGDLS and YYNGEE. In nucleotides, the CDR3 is TGTGCCAGCAGCGTATGGGGACAACCAACTGTTAACTATGGCTACACCTTC. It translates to CASSVWGQPTVNYGYTF.

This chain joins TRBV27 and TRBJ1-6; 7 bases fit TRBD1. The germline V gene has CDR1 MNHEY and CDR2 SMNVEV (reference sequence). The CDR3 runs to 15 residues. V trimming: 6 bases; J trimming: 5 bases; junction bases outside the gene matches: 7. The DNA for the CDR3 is TGTGCCAGCAGGATACCGGGACAGAATAATTCACCCCTCCACTTT. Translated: CASRIPGQNNSPLHF.

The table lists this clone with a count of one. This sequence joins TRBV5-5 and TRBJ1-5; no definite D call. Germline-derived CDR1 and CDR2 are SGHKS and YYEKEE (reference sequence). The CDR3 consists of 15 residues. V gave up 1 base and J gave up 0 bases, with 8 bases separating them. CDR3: CASSLWETSNQPQHF. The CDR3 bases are TGTGCCAGCAGCTTGTGGGAGACTAGCAATCAGCCCCAGCATTTT. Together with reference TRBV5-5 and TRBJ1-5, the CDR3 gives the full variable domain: DAGVTQSPTHLIKTRGQQVTLRCSPISGHKSVSWYQQVLGQGPQFIFQYYEKEERGRGNFPDRFSARQFPNYSSELNVNALLLGDSALYLCASSLWETSNQPQHFGDGTRLSIL.

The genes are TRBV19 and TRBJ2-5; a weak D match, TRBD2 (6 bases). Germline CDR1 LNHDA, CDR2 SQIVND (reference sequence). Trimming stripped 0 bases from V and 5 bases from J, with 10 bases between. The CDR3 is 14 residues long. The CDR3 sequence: CASSIDAGLETQYF. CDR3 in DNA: TGTGCCAGTAGTATAGACGCGGGGCTGGAGACCCAGTACTTC.

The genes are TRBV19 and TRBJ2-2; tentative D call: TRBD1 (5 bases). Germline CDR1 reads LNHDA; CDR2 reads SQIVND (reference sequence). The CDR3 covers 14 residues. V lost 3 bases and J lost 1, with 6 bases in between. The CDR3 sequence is CASSIGQNTGELFF. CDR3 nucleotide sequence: TGTGCCAGTAGTATTGGACAGAACACCGGGGAGCTGTTTTTT.

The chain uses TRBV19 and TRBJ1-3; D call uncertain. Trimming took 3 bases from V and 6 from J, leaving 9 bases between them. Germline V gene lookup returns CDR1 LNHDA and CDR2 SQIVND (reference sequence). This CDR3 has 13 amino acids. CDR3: CASSIDSLNTIYF. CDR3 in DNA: TGTGCCAGTAGTATTGATAGCTTAAACACCATATATTTT.

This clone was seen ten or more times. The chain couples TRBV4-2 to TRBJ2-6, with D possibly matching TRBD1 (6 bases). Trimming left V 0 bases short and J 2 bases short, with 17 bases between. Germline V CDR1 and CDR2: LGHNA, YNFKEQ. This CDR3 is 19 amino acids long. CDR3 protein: CASSQDRLWDKTGANVLTF. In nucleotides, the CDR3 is TGTGCCAGCAGCCAAGATAGATTATGGGACAAGACTGGGGCCAACGTCCTGACTTTC.

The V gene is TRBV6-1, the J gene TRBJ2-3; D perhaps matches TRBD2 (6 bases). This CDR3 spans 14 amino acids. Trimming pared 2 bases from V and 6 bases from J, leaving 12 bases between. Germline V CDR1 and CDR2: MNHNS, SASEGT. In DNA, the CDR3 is TGTGCCAGCAGTGAAAAACTAGCCCGGGATACGCAGTATTTT. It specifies CASSEKLARDTQYF.

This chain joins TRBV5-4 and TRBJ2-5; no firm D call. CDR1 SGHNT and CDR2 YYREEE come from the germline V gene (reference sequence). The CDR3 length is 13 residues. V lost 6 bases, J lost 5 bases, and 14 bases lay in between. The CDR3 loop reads CASTLYSGETQYF. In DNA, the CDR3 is TGTGCCAGCACCCTGTACAGTGGGGAGACCCAGTACTTC.

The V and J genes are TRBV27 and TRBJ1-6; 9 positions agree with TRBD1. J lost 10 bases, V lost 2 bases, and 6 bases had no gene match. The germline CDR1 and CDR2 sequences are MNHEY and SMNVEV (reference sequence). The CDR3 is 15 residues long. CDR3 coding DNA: TGTGCCAGCAGTTTAGGGGACAGGGTATGGTCACCCCTCCACTTT. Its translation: CASSLGDRVWSPLHF.

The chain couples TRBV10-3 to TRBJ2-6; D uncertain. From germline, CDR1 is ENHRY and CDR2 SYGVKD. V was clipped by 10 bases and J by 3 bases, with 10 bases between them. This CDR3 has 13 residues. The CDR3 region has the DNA TGTGCCACCCAGGCCCATGGGGCCAACGTCCTGACTTTC. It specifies CATQAHGANVLTF.

This CDR3 is CASSEGQGSTDTQYF. The CDR3, as DNA: TGTGCCAGCAGTGAGGGACAGGGAAGCACAGATACGCAGTATTTT. The rearrangement links TRBV25-1 to TRBJ2-3; 9 bases are shared with TRBD1. The length of the CDR3 is 15 residues. V trimming: 3 bases; J trimming: 0 bases; junction bases outside the gene matches: 1. Looked up from germline, CDR1 is MGHDK and CDR2 is SYGVNS.

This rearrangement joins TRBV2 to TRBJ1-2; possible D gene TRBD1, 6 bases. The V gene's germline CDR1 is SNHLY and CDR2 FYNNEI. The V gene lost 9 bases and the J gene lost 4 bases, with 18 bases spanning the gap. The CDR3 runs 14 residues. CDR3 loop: CASTPGADLYGYTF. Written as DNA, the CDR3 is TGTGCCAGTACCCCAGGGGCGGACCTCTATGGCTACACCTTC.